This TCR beta chain was recovered during a study of blood T cell repertoires in COVID-19. Sequencing used immunoSEQ multiplex PCR; TCRdb keeps in-frame clones, though not all of them. The data contain some 270,000 clones, over 75% of them singletons. Deletions cut 3 bases from V and 3 bases from J, with 13 bases between. Germline V gives CDR1 LGHDT, CDR2 YNNKEL (reference sequence). The CDR3 totals 15 residues. Sequenced input: PBMCs or T cells enriched from blood (not recorded which). The rearrangement uses TRBV3-1 (or the pseudogene TRBV3-2) and TRBJ2-3, with a possible D match to TRBD2 (5 bases). The sequence came from a woman in her forties or fifties with acute COVID-19. This CDR3 is CASSQRVGGTDTQYF. DNA for the CDR3: TGTGCCAGCAGCCAGAGGGTGGGTGGAACAGATACGCAGTATTTT.